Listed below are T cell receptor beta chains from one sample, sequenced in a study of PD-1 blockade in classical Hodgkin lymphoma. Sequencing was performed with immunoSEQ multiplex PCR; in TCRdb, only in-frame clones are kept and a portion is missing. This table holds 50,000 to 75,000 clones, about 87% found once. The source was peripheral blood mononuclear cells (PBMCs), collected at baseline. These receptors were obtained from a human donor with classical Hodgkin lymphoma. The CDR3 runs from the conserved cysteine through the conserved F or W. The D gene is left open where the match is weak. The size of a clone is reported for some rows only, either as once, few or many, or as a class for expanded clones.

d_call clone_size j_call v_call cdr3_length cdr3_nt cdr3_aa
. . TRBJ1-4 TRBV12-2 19 TGTGCAAGTCGCCCTCAGGGGGCTCGTCCCCCTGCAACTAATGAAAAACTGTTTTTT CASRPQGARPPATNEKLFF
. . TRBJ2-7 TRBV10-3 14 TGTGCCATCAGACTTGGGACGGAGTCCGCCGAGCAGTACTTC CAIRLGTESAEQYF
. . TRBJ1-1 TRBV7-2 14 TGTGCCAGCAGCTTAACCGGGACTAACACTGAAGCTTTCTTT CASSLTGTNTEAFF
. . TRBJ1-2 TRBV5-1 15 TGCGCCAGCAGCCCCACGTCCGGGGTAAACTATGGCTACACCTTC CASSPTSGVNYGYTF
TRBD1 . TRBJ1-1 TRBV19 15 TGTGCCAGTACTACGACAGGGGCGCAGGACACTGAAGCTTTCTTT CASTTTGAQDTEAFF
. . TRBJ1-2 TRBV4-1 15 TGCGCCAGCAGCCAAGATCTCCACTCTAACTATGGCTACACCTTC CASSQDLHSNYGYTF
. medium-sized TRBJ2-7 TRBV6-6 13 TGTGCCAGCAGTTCCGGCCCCTTAGGGGAGCAGTACTTC CASSSGPLGEQYF
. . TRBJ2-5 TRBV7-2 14 TGTGCCAGCAGCTTACTGGCCGGGGAAGAGACCCAGTACTTC CASSLLAGEETQYF
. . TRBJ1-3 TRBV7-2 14 TGTGCCAGCAGCTTTTTTGTCGAAGGAAACACCATATATTTT CASSFFVEGNTIYF
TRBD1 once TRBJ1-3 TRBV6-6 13 TGTGCCAGCAGGCGACAGGGCCTGAACACCATATATTTT CASRRQGLNTIYF
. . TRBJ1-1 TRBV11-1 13 TGTGCCAGCAGCTCCAGGGTAGACACTGAAGCTTTCTTT CASSSRVDTEAFF
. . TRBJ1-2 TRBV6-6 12 TGTGCCAGCAGTTGGCGGGCGGATGGCTACACCTTC CASSWRADGYTF
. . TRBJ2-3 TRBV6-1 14 TGTGCCAGCAGCTTAGGACACCGCACAGATACGCAGTATTTT CASSLGHRTDTQYF
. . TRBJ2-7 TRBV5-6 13 TGTGCCAGCAGCTTGGTGTCGACATACGAGCAGTACTTC CASSLVSTYEQYF
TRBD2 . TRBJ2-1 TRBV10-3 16 TGTGCCATCAAGGACGCTGTCATTAGCGGGGGAAATGAGCAGTTCTTC CAIKDAVISGGNEQFF
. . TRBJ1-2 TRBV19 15 TGTGCCAGTAGTATTTTTTTCGACAGTAACTATGGCTACACCTTC CASSIFFDSNYGYTF
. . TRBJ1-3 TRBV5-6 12 TGTGCCAGCAGCGCAGATGGAAACACCATATATTTT CASSADGNTIYF
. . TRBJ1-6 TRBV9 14 TGTGCCAGCAGCGTAGGGACGCAACTAGGGACCCTCCACTTT CASSVGTQLGTLHF
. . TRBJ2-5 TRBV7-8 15 TGTGCCAGCAGCCTCTATGACAGGCCGCAAGAGACCCAGTACTTC CASSLYDRPQETQYF
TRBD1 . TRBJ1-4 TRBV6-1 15 TGTGCCAGCAGTGAAGGGGGACAGGGACAGGAAAAACTGTTTTTT CASSEGGQGQEKLFF
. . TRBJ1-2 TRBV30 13 TGTGCCTGGAGTGTATGGACCCGACGTGGCTACACCTTC CAWSVWTRRGYTF
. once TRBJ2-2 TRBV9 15 TGTGCCAGCAGCCGGGACGACTATTACACCGGGGAGCTGTTTTTT CASSRDDYYTGELFF
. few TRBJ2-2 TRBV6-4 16 TGTGCCAGCAGCGCAGAAACCTTGGACGGGGCCGGGGAGCTGTTTTTT CASSAETLDGAGELFF
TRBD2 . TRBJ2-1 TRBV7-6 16 TGTGCCAGCAGCTTTAGGATAGCGGGGTCCTACAATGAGCAGTTCTTC CASSFRIAGSYNEQFF
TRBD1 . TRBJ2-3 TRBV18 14 TGTGCCAGCTCACCAGGGACAGGGGGAGATACGCAGTATTTT CASSPGTGGDTQYF
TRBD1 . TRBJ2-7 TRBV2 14 TGTGCCAGCAAGGCAGGGGGCAGTTCCTACGAGCAGTACTTC CASKAGGSSYEQYF
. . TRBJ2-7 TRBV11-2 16 TGTGCCAGCAGCTTAGTAAGTCCCCTCTCTCCGGTCGAGCAGTACTTC CASSLVSPLSPVEQYF
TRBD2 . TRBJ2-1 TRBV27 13 TGTGCCAGCAGTAGCGGGGGGAACAATGAGCAGTTCTTC CASSSGGNNEQFF
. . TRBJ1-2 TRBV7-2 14 TGTGCCAGCAGCTTAGGAGGGTCGGGACACTTCTACACCTTC CASSLGGSGHFYTF
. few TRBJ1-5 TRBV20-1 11 TGCAGTGCTAGTGGGTTGCAGCCCCAGCATTTT CSASGLQPQHF
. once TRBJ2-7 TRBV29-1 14 TGCAGCGTTGAGAGTGGGGGGGCGGCGTACGAGCAGTACTTC CSVESGGAAYEQYF
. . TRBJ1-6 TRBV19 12 TGTGCCAGTAGTGCCTCTTATTCACCCCTCCACTTT CASSASYSPLHF
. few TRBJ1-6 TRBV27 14 TGTGCCAGCAGTTTACGCGACAGACGTTCACCCCTCCACTTT CASSLRDRRSPLHF
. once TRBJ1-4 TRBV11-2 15 TGTGCCAGCAGCTCGAACAGGGCGGGGAATGAAAAACTGTTTTTT CASSSNRAGNEKLFF
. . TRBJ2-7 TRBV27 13 TGTGCCAGCAGTTTCTCTAGCTCCTACGAGCAGTACTTC CASSFSSSYEQYF
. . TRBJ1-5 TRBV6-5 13 TGTGCCAGCGGGCGGGGCGGCAATCAGCCCCAGCATTTT CASGRGGNQPQHF
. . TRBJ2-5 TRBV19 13 TGTGCCAGTAACTCCCCCATGATGGAGACCCAGTACTTC CASNSPMMETQYF
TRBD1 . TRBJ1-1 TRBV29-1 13 TGCAGCGTCGGACAGGGGGATGGAACTGAAGCTTTCTTT CSVGQGDGTEAFF
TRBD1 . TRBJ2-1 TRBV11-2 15 TGTGCCAGCAGCGAACAGGGGGTGACCTACAATGAGCAGTTCTTC CASSEQGVTYNEQFF
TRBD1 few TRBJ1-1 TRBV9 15 TGTGCCAGCAGCGGACGGACAGGGGCGAACACTGAAGCTTTCTTT CASSGRTGANTEAFF
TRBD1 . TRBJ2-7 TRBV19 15 TGTGCCAGTAGTATCCCCCGGACAGGGGTTGCCGAGCAGTACTTC CASSIPRTGVAEQYF
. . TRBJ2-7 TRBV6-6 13 TGTGCCAGCAGTTTCACAGGGACAAACGAGCAGTACTTC CASSFTGTNEQYF
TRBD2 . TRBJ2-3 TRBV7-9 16 TGTGCCAGCAGCGCCACCTTAGCGGGGGGCACAGATACGCAGTATTTT CASSATLAGGTDTQYF
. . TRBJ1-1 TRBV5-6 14 TGTGCCAGCAGCTTGGGGTCCGGGGGTACTGAAGCTTTCTTT CASSLGSGGTEAFF
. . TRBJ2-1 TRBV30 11 TGTGCCTGGAGTGTCCTGAATGAGCAGTTCTTC CAWSVLNEQFF
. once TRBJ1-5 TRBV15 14 TGTGCCACCAGCCCGGACAGCAGAAATCAGCCCCAGCATTTT CATSPDSRNQPQHF
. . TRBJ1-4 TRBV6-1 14 TGTGCCAGCAGGATGGTAGGGAGGTATGAAAAACTGTTTTTT CASRMVGRYEKLFF
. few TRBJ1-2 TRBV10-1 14 TGCGCCAGCAGTGATGGCAGGGAGAACTATGGCTACACCTTC CASSDGRENYGYTF
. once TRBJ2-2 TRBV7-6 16 TGTGCCAGCAGCTTATCGGTTCTAACTGGGGGCGGGGAGCTGTTTTTT CASSLSVLTGGGELFF
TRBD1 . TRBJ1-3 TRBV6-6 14 TGTGCCAGCACGGAGGGGGCGTATGGAAACACCATATATTTT CASTEGAYGNTIYF
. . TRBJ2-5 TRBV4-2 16 TGTGCCAGCAGCCAAGATCGACAGGCGGGGAAAGAGACCCAGTACTTC CASSQDRQAGKETQYF